This T cell receptor beta chain originates from a study of cytomegalovirus exposure and HLA in healthy donors. Study-wide results and caveats: High sensitivity and specificity were reportedly achieved when the classifier diagnosed cytomegalovirus status.

Data came from immunoSEQ multiplex PCR; TCRdb stores just in-frame clones and leaves some out. This sample carries roughly 60,000 clones, about 91% of them seen once, and the ten largest clones take approximately 2.1%. The germline CDR1 and CDR2 sequences are GTSNPN and SVGIG (reference sequence). The V gene lost 2 bases and the J gene lost 9 bases, with 16 bases spanning the gap. The CDR3 contains 13 residues. Notes on this clone: Its specificity is unknown.

The specimen sequenced was PBMCs. The source is a woman aged 25 to 39 in good health and CMV-seronegative. The rearrangement links TRBV30 to TRBJ1-1, with D maybe TRBD1 (5 bases). The chain's CDR3 is CAWSFRAGPKAFF. The CDR3 DNA reads as TGTGCCTGGAGTTTTAGAGCAGGGCCCAAAGCTTTCTTT.